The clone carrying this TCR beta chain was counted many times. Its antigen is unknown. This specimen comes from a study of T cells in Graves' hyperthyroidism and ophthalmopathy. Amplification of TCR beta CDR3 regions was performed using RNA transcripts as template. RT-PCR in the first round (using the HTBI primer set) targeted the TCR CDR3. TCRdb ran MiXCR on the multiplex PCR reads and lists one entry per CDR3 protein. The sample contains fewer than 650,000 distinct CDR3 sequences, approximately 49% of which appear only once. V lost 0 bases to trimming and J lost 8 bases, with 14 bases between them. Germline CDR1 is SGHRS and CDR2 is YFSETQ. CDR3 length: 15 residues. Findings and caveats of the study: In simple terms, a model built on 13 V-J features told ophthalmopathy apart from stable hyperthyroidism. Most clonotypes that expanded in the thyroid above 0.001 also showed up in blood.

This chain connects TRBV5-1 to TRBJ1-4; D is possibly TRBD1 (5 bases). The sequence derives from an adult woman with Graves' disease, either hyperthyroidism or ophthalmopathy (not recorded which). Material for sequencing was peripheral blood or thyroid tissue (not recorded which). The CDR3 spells CASSLGGRSDEKLFF. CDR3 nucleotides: TGCGCCAGCAGCTTGGGGGGGAGGTCGGACGAAAAACTGTTTTTT.